This record concerns one TCR beta chain sequence. The target antigen is unknown. Trimming took 4 bases from V and 3 from J; bases not matched to a gene: 12. The CDR3 covers 16 residues. Germline V gene lookup returns CDR1 SGHRS and CDR2 YFSETQ. The donor group consisted entirely of healthy Caucasians. This sample stems from a study of identical twins. Study conclusions and caveats: For cord blood, abundant beta clonotypes had fewer insertions, unlike memory repertoires, which showed none. It was possible that invariant MAIT and iNKT cells partly confounded the zero-insertion analyses.

Template switching (which added a universal primer site) was used, and cDNA carried unique molecular identifiers. Using its own MiXCR run on the 5' RACE reads, TCRdb lists one record per CDR3 protein. The data show 420,000 or so distinct CDR3 sequences, about a fifth seen once. This clonotype originated in a man between 45 and 60 years old in good health. The V and J genes are TRBV5-1 and TRBJ1-1; 7 bases are a match to TRBD1. The sequencing sample was made of naive T cells sorted from blood. CDR3 nucleotides: TGCGCCAGCAGCGGAACAGGGGTTGTGAGTTACACTGAAGCTTTCTTT. Its protein product is CASSGTGVVSYTEAFF.